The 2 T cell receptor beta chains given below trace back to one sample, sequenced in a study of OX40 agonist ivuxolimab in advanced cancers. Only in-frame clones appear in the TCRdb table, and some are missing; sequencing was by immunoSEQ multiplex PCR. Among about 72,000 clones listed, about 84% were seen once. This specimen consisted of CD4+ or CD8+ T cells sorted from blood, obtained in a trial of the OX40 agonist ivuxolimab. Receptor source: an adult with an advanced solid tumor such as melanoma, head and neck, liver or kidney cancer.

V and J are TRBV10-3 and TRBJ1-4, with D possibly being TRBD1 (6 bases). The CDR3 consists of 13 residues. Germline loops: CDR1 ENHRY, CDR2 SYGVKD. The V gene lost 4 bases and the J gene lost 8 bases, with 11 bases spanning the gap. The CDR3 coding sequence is TGTGCCATCAGTGGACAGGTCGGCGAAAAACTGTTTTTT. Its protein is CAISGQVGEKLFF.

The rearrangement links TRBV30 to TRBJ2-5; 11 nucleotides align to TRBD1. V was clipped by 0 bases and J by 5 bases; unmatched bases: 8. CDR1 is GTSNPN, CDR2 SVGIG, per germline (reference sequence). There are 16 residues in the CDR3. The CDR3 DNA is TGTGCCTGGAGTGTACAAAGGACAGGGGGCGGTGAGACCCAGTACTTC. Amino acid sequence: CAWSVQRTGGGETQYF.